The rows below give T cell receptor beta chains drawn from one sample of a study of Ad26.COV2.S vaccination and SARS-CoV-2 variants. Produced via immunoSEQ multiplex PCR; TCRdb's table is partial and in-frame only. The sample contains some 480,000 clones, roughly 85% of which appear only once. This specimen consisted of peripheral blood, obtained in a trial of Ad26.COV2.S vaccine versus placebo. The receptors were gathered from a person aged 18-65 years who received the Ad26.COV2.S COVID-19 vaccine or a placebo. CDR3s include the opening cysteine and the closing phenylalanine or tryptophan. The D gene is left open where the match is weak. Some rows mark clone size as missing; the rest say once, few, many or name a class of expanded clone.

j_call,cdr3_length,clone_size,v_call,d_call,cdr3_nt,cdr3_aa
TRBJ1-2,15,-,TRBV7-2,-,TGTGCCAGCAGCATAGGTCCTGACAGGACATATGGCTACACCTTC,CASSIGPDRTYGYTF
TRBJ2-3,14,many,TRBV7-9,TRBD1,TGTGCCAGCAGCAGGGGGCGCGACACAGATACGCAGTATTTT,CASSRGRDTDTQYF
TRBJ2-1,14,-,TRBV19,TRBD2,TGTGCCAGTAGCTTAGCGGGAACCTACAATGAGCAGTTCTTC,CASSLAGTYNEQFF
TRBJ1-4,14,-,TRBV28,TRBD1,TGTGCCAGCAGTTTGCCGACAGGGTCGGAAAAACTGTTTTTT,CASSLPTGSEKLFF
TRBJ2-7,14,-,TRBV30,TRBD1,TGTGCCTGGGGCCTTGTCGACAGGGGCAACGAGCAGTACTTC,CAWGLVDRGNEQYF
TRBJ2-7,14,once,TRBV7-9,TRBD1,TGTGCCAGCAGCTATGACAGGGTTTTGGGCGAGCAGTACTTC,CASSYDRVLGEQYF
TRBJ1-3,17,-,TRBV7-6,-,TGTGCCAGCAGCTTAGTTGTAGGCAGGTCCTCTGGAAACACCATATATTTT,CASSLVVGRSSGNTIYF
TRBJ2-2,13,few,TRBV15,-,TGTGCCACCTCACCGGTCACCACCCGGGAGCTGTTTTTT,CATSPVTTRELFF
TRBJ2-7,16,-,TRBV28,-,TGTGCCAGCAGTTTATGGGGGGGCGCCCGGTTTAGCGAGCAGTACTTC,CASSLWGGARFSEQYF
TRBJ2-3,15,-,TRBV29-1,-,TGCAGCGTAGACCGTTTGAGCCCCAGCACAGATACGCAGTATTTT,CSVDRLSPSTDTQYF
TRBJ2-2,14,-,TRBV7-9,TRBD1,TGTGCCAGCCGGGACAGGTCGGACACCGGGGAGCTGTTTTTT,CASRDRSDTGELFF
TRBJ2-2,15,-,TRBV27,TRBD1,TGTGCCAGCAGTTCAAGGGACAGGGGGCTAGGGGAGCTGTTTTTT,CASSSRDRGLGELFF
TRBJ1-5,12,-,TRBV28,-,TGTGCCAGCAGTTTAGACGGGCAGCCCCAGCATTTT,CASSLDGQPQHF
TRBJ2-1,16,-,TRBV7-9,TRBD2,TGTGCCAGCAGCGTCCCGGAGCTAGCGGGAGGGTATGAGCAGTTCTTC,CASSVPELAGGYEQFF
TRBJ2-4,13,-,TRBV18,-,TGTGCCAGCTCTCAGCCTGGTACCTACATTCAGTACTTC,CASSQPGTYIQYF
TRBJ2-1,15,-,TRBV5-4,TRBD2,TGTGCCAGCAGTTTTTTTAGCGGGGTATACAATGAGCAGTTCTTC,CASSFFSGVYNEQFF
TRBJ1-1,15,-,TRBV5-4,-,TGTGCCAGCAGCTTGGGGTTCCTGGGGAACACTGAAGCTTTCTTT,CASSLGFLGNTEAFF
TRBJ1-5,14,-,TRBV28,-,TGTGCCAGCAGTTTAGACCCATTGGATCAGCCCCAGCATTTT,CASSLDPLDQPQHF
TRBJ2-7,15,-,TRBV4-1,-,TGCGCCAGCAGCCCCGAGTGGGCCTCCTCCTACGAGCAGTACTTC,CASSPEWASSYEQYF
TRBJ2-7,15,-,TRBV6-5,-,TGTGCCAGCAGGCCCCCTGAGGGCAAGCCCGGCGAGCAGTACTTC,CASRPPEGKPGEQYF
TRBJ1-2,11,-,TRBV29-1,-,TGCAGCGTTGCTGGGGTTGGTGGCTACACCTTC,CSVAGVGGYTF
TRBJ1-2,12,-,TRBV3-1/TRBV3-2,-,TGTGCCAGCAGCCAAGATTCGTATGGCTACACCTTC,CASSQDSYGYTF
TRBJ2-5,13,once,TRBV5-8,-,TGTGCCAGCAGCTTAGAGGGGTGGGAGACCCAGTACTTC,CASSLEGWETQYF
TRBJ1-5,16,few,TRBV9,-,TGTGCCAGCAGCGCCGGGATATTGGGCGGCAATCAGCCCCAGCATTTT,CASSAGILGGNQPQHF
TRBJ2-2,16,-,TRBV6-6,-,TGTGCCAGCAGTTACCGCGGGACGGGGACCACCGGGGAGCTGTTTTTT,CASSYRGTGTTGELFF
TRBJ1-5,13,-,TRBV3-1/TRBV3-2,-,TGTGCCAGCAGTCCCATATCTGGGCAGCCCCAGCATTTT,CASSPISGQPQHF
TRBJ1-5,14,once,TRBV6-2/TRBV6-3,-,TGTGCCAGCAGTTACACCGATACCAATCAGCCCCAGCATTTT,CASSYTDTNQPQHF
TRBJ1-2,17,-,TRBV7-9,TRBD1,TGTGCCAGCAGCTCGTGGCGGGGGGACAGGGTAAACTATGGCTACACCTTC,CASSSWRGDRVNYGYTF
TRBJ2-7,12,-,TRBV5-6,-,TGTGCCAGCAGCTTGGTCCACCACGAGCAGTACTTC,CASSLVHHEQYF
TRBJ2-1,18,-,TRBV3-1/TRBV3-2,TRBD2,TGTGCCAGGCAAGCGGGTCTAGCGGGGCCTAACTCCTACAATGAGCAGTTCTTC,CARQAGLAGPNSYNEQFF
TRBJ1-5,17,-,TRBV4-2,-,TGTGCCAGCAGCCAAGGAAGGGGGACGGGGAGCAATCAGCCCCAGCATTTT,CASSQGRGTGSNQPQHF
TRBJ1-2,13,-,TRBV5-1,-,TGCGCCAGCGCCGCTTTCGGGAACGATGGCTACACCTTC,CASAAFGNDGYTF
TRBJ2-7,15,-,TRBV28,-,TGTGCCAGCAGTAGCTCTTTGTTACGGCAGTACGAGCAGTACTTC,CASSSSLLRQYEQYF
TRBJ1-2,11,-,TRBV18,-,TGTGCCAGCTCACCAGATTTAGACTACACCTTC,CASSPDLDYTF
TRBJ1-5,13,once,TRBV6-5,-,TGTGCCGGGGGGGGGATGAGCAATCAGCCCCAGCATTTT,CAGGGMSNQPQHF
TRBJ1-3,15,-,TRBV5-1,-,TGCGCCAGCAGCTTGGGCTGGGGGTCTGGAAACACCATATATTTT,CASSLGWGSGNTIYF
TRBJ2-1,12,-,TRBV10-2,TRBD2,TGCGCCAGCACTAGCGGCTACAATGAGCAGTTCTTC,CASTSGYNEQFF
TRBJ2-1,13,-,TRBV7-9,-,TGTGCCAGCAGCTTAAGGAGCGGCAATGAGCAGTTCTTC,CASSLRSGNEQFF
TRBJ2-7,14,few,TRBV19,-,TGTGCCAGTAGTATGTCCCAGGGAGCCTACGAGCAGTACTTC,CASSMSQGAYEQYF
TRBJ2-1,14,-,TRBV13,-,TGTGCCAGCAGCTTACCCCGGGAGCCCAGTGAGCAGTTCTTC,CASSLPREPSEQFF
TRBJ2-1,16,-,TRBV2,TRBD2,TGTGCCAGCAGTGAAAAAGGACTAGCGGGAGTCAATGAGCAGTTCTTC,CASSEKGLAGVNEQFF
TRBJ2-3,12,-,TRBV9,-,TGTGCCAGCGGGGTGGGCACAGATACGCAGTATTTT,CASGVGTDTQYF
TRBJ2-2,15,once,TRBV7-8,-,TGTGCCAGCAGCTTAGCGGGAGGAGGCACCGGGGAGCTGTTTTTT,CASSLAGGGTGELFF
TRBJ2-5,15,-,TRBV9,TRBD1,TGTGCCAGCAGCGCGGGACAGGGGGCGGGAGAGACCCAGTACTTC,CASSAGQGAGETQYF
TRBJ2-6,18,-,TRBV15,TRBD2,TGTGCCACCAGCAGAGCCCCCGGGACTAGCGCTGGGGCCAACGTCCTGACTTTC,CATSRAPGTSAGANVLTF